The text below deals with one T cell receptor (beta chain). The data were produced by immunoSEQ multiplex PCR, yet TCRdb's version contains in-frame clones alone and is incomplete. Among a few hundred thousand clones, about 91% were seen once, and the ten largest hold under 2%. Specified treatment: some 19 received Ad26.COV2.S at low or high dose, single or two shots; five or six received placebo; per-sample allocation not given. It was on day 63 after the first vaccine or placebo injection that samples were taken. An 18-55-year-old adult in Boston served as donor. The CDR3 consists of 14 residues. Germline CDR1 is MNHNY and CDR2 is SVGAGI (reference sequence). V lost 8 bases and J 0 bases, leaving 14 bases between the germline ends. The data originate from a study of Ad26.COV2.S vaccination and SARS-CoV-2 variants.

J is TRBJ2-7 and V is TRBV6-6, with D tentatively TRBD1 or TRBD2 (6 bases each). This TCR was recovered from a person aged 18-60 years who received the Ad26.COV2.S COVID-19 vaccine or a placebo. This specimen consisted of peripheral blood, obtained in a trial of Ad26.COV2.S vaccine versus placebo. As DNA, the CDR3 is TGTGCCAGCCGGAGGGGGAACCCCTCCTACGAGCAGTACTTC. This codes for CASRRGNPSYEQYF.